This is a list of T cell receptor beta chains from one sample in a study of blood T cell repertoires in COVID-19. Here immunoSEQ multiplex PCR was the method, and the copy in TCRdb shows in-frame clones only, minus some. The sample shows around 220,000 clones, 70% to 90% of them seen only once. The sequencing input was peripheral blood. The receptors shown here come from a woman aged 45-65 years with COVID-19, enrolled during active disease. Both conserved end residues are part of each CDR3. The D gene is left open where the match is weak. Some rows have no size entry. The others give once, few or many, or a class for an expanded clone.

V: TRBV2; J: TRBJ1-1; size: NA; D: NA; CDR3: CASSRSSLNTEAFF; DNA: TGTGCCAGCAGCCGTAGCAGTTTGAACACTGAAGCTTTCTTT
V: TRBV5-4; J: TRBJ2-7; size: NA; D: TRBD1; CDR3: CASSLGGQDNAYEQYF; DNA: TGTGCCAGCAGCTTGGGAGGACAGGATAACGCCTACGAGCAGTACTTC
V: TRBV27; J: TRBJ2-7; size: NA; D: NA; CDR3: CASSFRGGPYEQYF; DNA: TGTGCCAGCAGTTTCAGAGGAGGGCCCTACGAGCAGTACTTC
V: TRBV19; J: TRBJ2-1; size: NA; D: TRBD1; CDR3: CASSISASTGAYNEQFF; DNA: TGTGCCAGTAGTATATCGGCGTCGACAGGGGCCTACAATGAGCAGTTCTTC
V: TRBV5-6; J: TRBJ1-2; size: NA; D: TRBD1; CDR3: CASSADRGYGYTF; DNA: TGTGCCAGCAGCGCGGACAGGGGGTATGGCTACACCTTC
V: TRBV15; J: TRBJ2-2; size: NA; D: NA; CDR3: CATSLRQTTNTGELFF; DNA: TGTGCCACCAGCTTAAGACAGACCACGAACACCGGGGAGCTGTTTTTT
V: TRBV6-5; J: TRBJ2-2; size: once; D: NA; CDR3: CASSYTRAVSGELFF; DNA: TGTGCCAGCAGTTACACGAGGGCAGTGTCCGGGGAGCTGTTTTTT
V: TRBV7-9; J: TRBJ1-3; size: NA; D: NA; CDR3: CASSLEGASSGNTIYF; DNA: TGTGCCAGCAGCTTAGAAGGGGCTTCCTCTGGAAACACCATATATTTT
V: TRBV4-1; J: TRBJ2-3; size: NA; D: NA; CDR3: CASSPTPGTERTDTQYF; DNA: TGCGCCAGCAGCCCGACCCCCGGGACTGAACGCACAGATACGCAGTATTTT
V: TRBV30; J: TRBJ1-1; size: few; D: NA; CDR3: CAWRHLRQAEAFF; DNA: TGTGCCTGGAGGCATCTGCGACAGGCTGAAGCTTTCTTT
V: TRBV30; J: TRBJ1-1; size: few; D: TRBD1; CDR3: CAWSLGTVNTEAFF; DNA: TGTGCCTGGAGTCTCGGGACAGTAAACACTGAAGCTTTCTTT
V: TRBV5-4; J: TRBJ2-1; size: NA; D: TRBD2; CDR3: CASSFRLAGGSNEQFF; DNA: TGTGCCAGCAGCTTCAGACTAGCGGGGGGGAGCAATGAGCAGTTCTTC
V: TRBV30; J: TRBJ2-5; size: NA; D: NA; CDR3: CAWSVQGPETQYF; DNA: TGTGCCTGGAGTGTGCAGGGGCCAGAGACCCAGTACTTC
V: TRBV28; J: TRBJ1-5; size: NA; D: TRBD1; CDR3: CASSLRDRDHQPQHF; DNA: TGTGCCAGCAGTCTCCGGGACAGGGACCATCAGCCCCAGCATTTT
V: TRBV10-2; J: TRBJ1-5; size: NA; D: NA; CDR3: CASGRQESNQPQHF; DNA: TGCGCCAGCGGTCGACAGGAGAGCAATCAGCCCCAGCATTTT
V: TRBV3-1/TRBV3-2; J: TRBJ1-1; size: NA; D: NA; CDR3: CASSQVLVSRTEAFF; DNA: TGTGCCAGCAGCCAAGTACTAGTCTCAAGGACTGAAGCTTTCTTT
V: TRBV27; J: TRBJ2-3; size: NA; D: NA; CDR3: CASSFFVADTQYF; DNA: TGTGCCAGCAGTTTTTTCGTAGCAGATACGCAGTATTTT
V: TRBV19; J: TRBJ2-1; size: NA; D: NA; CDR3: CASSRAGPSYNEQFF; DNA: TGTGCCAGTAGTAGGGCGGGGCCCTCCTACAATGAGCAGTTCTTC
V: TRBV6-6; J: TRBJ1-2; size: NA; D: TRBD1; CDR3: CASSYVRTGDYGYTF; DNA: TGTGCCAGCAGTTACGTCAGGACAGGGGACTATGGCTACACCTTC
V: TRBV30; J: TRBJ1-1; size: few; D: NA; CDR3: CAWSLQVNTEAFF; DNA: TGTGCCTGGAGTCTACAGGTGAACACTGAAGCTTTCTTT
V: TRBV19; J: TRBJ1-1; size: NA; D: TRBD1; CDR3: CATADRANTEAFF; DNA: TGTGCCACAGCCGACAGGGCGAACACTGAAGCTTTCTTT
V: TRBV7-8; J: TRBJ2-7; size: NA; D: NA; CDR3: CASSFRGSYEQYF; DNA: TGTGCCAGCAGCTTCAGGGGCTCCTACGAGCAGTACTTC
V: TRBV12-3/TRBV12-4; J: TRBJ1-1; size: NA; D: NA; CDR3: CASSFWAGEAFF; DNA: TGTGCCAGCAGTTTTTGGGCAGGGGAAGCTTTCTTT
V: TRBV21-1; J: TRBJ2-3; size: NA; D: NA; CDR3: CASSKGVAGRGGSTDTQYF; DNA: TGTGCCAGCAGCAAAGGAGTAGCGGGCCGAGGAGGAAGCACAGATACGCAGTATTTT
V: TRBV12-5; J: TRBJ2-2; size: NA; D: NA; CDR3: CASGLGLNTGELFF; DNA: TGTGCTAGTGGTTTGGGACTGAACACCGGGGAGCTGTTTTTT
V: TRBV5-1; J: TRBJ2-2; size: NA; D: NA; CDR3: CASSRQVLGQNGELFF; DNA: TGCGCCAGCAGCCGACAGGTCCTGGGGCAGAACGGGGAGCTGTTTTTT
V: TRBV10-3; J: TRBJ1-5; size: NA; D: NA; CDR3: CAISERDGVQPQHF; DNA: TGTGCCATCAGTGAGCGTGACGGGGTTCAGCCCCAGCATTTT